These 2 T cell receptor beta chains came from one sample sequenced in a study of cytomegalovirus exposure and HLA in healthy donors. The PCR contained 60 Vbeta and 13 Jbeta primers. The table came from immunoSEQ multiplex PCR; TCRdb's copy has only in-frame clones and leaves some out. The sample lists more than 95,000 clones; 64% were seen once. Sequencing was performed on PBMCs. Receptor source: a man aged 55 to 70 in good health and CMV-seronegative.

This clone was seen a few times. The junction does not match germline at one end; this may be a read error. The rearrangement joins TRBV19 to TRBJ2-5, with 9 positions matching TRBD2. The CDR3 has 15 residues. Germline lookup yields CDR1 LNHDA and CDR2 SQIVND (reference sequence). The CDR3 protein is CASMGTSNGGEAQYF. DNA for the CDR3: TGTGCCAGTATGGGGACTAGCAATGGTGGAGAGGCCCAGTACTTC.

In nucleotides, the CDR3 is TGCAGCGTGGATGGACAGGGTCGGTACAATGAGCAGTTCTTC. It translates to CSVDGQGRYNEQFF. The gene calls are TRBV29-1 and TRBJ2-1; 8 bases are a match to TRBD1. With 6 bases clipped from V and 4 bases from J, the junction kept 8 bases outside the gene matches. The CDR3 contains 14 residues. Germline V gives CDR1 SQVTM, CDR2 ANQGSEA.